The rows below give T cell receptor beta chains drawn from one sample of a study of blood T cell repertoires in COVID-19. Assay used: immunoSEQ multiplex PCR; TCRdb lists only in-frame clones, some missing. The data show tens of thousands of clones, approximately 80% seen once. Input material: peripheral blood. These receptors originate from a man aged 60 to 69 with COVID-19, enrolled during active disease. Each CDR3 is given with its conserved first and last residue. Each record gives: CDR3 DNA, CDR3 protein, J gene, D gene, clone size, V gene. D genes are given only for firm matches. Rows give clone size only sometimes, using once, few, many, or a class for an expanded clone.

TGTGCCAGCAGCAAGTCCAGGGAAGAGACCCAGTACTTC | CASSKSREETQYF | TRBJ2-5 | - | once | TRBV9
TGTGCCAGCAGCTTAGATCAGGGTCTAGCGGGGGTCAATGAGCAGTTCTTC | CASSLDQGLAGVNEQFF | TRBJ2-1 | TRBD2 | - | TRBV11-2
TGTGCCAGCAGCTTAGGAGGGGGAAATATTAATTCACCCCTCCACTTT | CASSLGGGNINSPLHF | TRBJ1-6 | - | - | TRBV7-9
TGCGCCAGCAGCCAAGTTAATATACTAGCCTATGATACGCAGTATTTT | CASSQVNILAYDTQYF | TRBJ2-3 | - | - | TRBV4-1
TGTGCCAGCTCCATGGACAGTGGGGGCACCGGGGAGCTGTTTTTT | CASSMDSGGTGELFF | TRBJ2-2 | - | - | TRBV18
TGTGCCATGTCCGGGACAGGGGGCCTCTATGGCTACACCTTC | CAMSGTGGLYGYTF | TRBJ1-2 | TRBD1 | - | TRBV6-5
TGCGCCAGCCATCGGGACAGAGGGGACATTCAGTACTTC | CASHRDRGDIQYF | TRBJ2-4 | TRBD1 | - | TRBV5-1
TGTGCCAGCAGCACCCAGAGCAGGGAAATCGACGAGCAGTACTTC | CASSTQSREIDEQYF | TRBJ2-7 | - | - | TRBV5-6
TGCGCCAGCAGCCGCGGGACAGGGGGTTTCAGGGAGGCGCAGTATTTT | CASSRGTGGFREAQYF | TRBJ2-3 | TRBD1 | - | TRBV4-1
TGTGCCAGCAGCGTACGAGGGCAAGAGACCCAGTACTTC | CASSVRGQETQYF | TRBJ2-5 | - | few | TRBV9
TGTGCCAGCAGTCCGGGACTCCAAATGTATGAGCAGTTCTTC | CASSPGLQMYEQFF | TRBJ2-1 | - | - | TRBV3-1/TRBV3-2
TGTGCCAGCAGCTCGGGACTGCTGAGCGGAAACACCATATATTTT | CASSSGLLSGNTIYF | TRBJ1-3 | - | - | TRBV11-2
TGTGCCAGCAGTGAAGCGGGGGACAGGGACACTGAAGCTTTCTTT | CASSEAGDRDTEAFF | TRBJ1-1 | TRBD1 | - | TRBV2
TGCGCCAGCAGCGCCACGGGACAGGGGGACGCTTTCTTT | CASSATGQGDAFF | TRBJ1-1 | TRBD1 | - | TRBV5-1
TGTGCCACAGGGGGCGCTGAGGTGGAGCAGTACTTC | CATGGAEVEQYF | TRBJ2-7 | TRBD1 | - | TRBV24-1
TGCGCCAGCAGCCCAAAACGGGGAGTACAAGAGACCCAGTACTTC | CASSPKRGVQETQYF | TRBJ2-5 | - | - | TRBV5-1
TGCGCCAGCAGCCAAGATACAGGGTCGGCTAGCTTCTACGAGCAGTACTTC | CASSQDTGSASFYEQYF | TRBJ2-7 | - | - | TRBV4-1
TGTGCCAGCAGTGTTGCCGATGGCGAGACCCAGTACTTC | CASSVADGETQYF | TRBJ2-5 | - | - | TRBV2
TGTGCCAGCACTGCGGATAATAATGAAAAACTGTTTTTT | CASTADNNEKLFF | TRBJ1-4 | - | - | TRBV2
TGTGCCAGCGAGACAGGCTTGAACACTGAAGCTTTCTTT | CASETGLNTEAFF | TRBJ1-1 | - | - | TRBV2
TGTGCCAGCAGCTTCGACAGGGTCCCCGAGGATACGCAGTATTTT | CASSFDRVPEDTQYF | TRBJ2-3 | TRBD1 | - | TRBV7-9
TGTGCCAGAACAGGGACTGGGGCCAACGTCCTGACTTTC | CARTGTGANVLTF | TRBJ2-6 | - | - | TRBV6-4
TGTGCCAGCAGCTTATTTCGGTGGGGACAGGGTAGGGGTTACGAGCAGTGCTTC | CASSLFRWGQGRGYEQCF | TRBJ2-7 | TRBD1 | - | TRBV7-2
TGTGCCAGCAGGAAAACCGGGACAGCCGAGCAGTACTTC | CASRKTGTAEQYF | TRBJ2-7 | TRBD1 | - | TRBV6-5
TGTGCCCTATCAGGGACAGACTACGAGCAGTACTTC | CALSGTDYEQYF | TRBJ2-7 | TRBD1 | - | TRBV7-9
TGTGCCATCAGGCTGGACAGGGGCCAGAACACTGAAGCTTTCTTT | CAIRLDRGQNTEAFF | TRBJ1-1 | TRBD1 | few | TRBV10-3
TGTGCCTGGGGGAGGCTTAGCAATCAGCCCCAGCATTTT | CAWGRLSNQPQHF | TRBJ1-5 | - | - | TRBV30
TGCAGCGTTGGGGGCGGCAACACCGGGGAGCTGTTTTTT | CSVGGGNTGELFF | TRBJ2-2 | - | - | TRBV29-1
TGTGCCAGCAGCTCGGGGACATTTGGCTACACCTTC | CASSSGTFGYTF | TRBJ1-2 | - | - | TRBV11-3
TGTGCTAGTGGTTTGGGGCAGGGGGCTTTTGAGGACATTCAGTACTTC | CASGLGQGAFEDIQYF | TRBJ2-4 | TRBD1 | - | TRBV12-5
TGTGCCAGCAGTGACAGGGTCTTTAACTATGGCTACACCTTC | CASSDRVFNYGYTF | TRBJ1-2 | - | - | TRBV6-1
TGTGCCAGCAGCGTAGACACATCCAAATACAATGAGCAGTTCTTC | CASSVDTSKYNEQFF | TRBJ2-1 | - | once | TRBV9
TGTGCCAGCACCTACGGACAATTGAATCAGCCCCAGCATTTT | CASTYGQLNQPQHF | TRBJ1-5 | - | - | TRBV28
TGTGCCAGCAGGCGGACTAGCGGGAGTAAAGATACGCAGTATTTT | CASRRTSGSKDTQYF | TRBJ2-3 | TRBD2 | - | TRBV6-5
TGTGCCAGCAGTTCGGGCTATGGCTACACCTTC | CASSSGYGYTF | TRBJ1-2 | - | few | TRBV6-5
TGTGCCAGCAGCCGCCCCCAGGCCCCCCGGGAGACCCAGTACTTC | CASSRPQAPRETQYF | TRBJ2-5 | - | - | TRBV7-6
TGTGCCAGCAGCCCCATGGCAGGGGGCAACGGGGAGCTGTTTTTT | CASSPMAGGNGELFF | TRBJ2-2 | TRBD1 | - | TRBV7-3